The 8 T cell receptor beta chains given below trace back to one sample, sequenced in a study of T cell changes during pregnancy in multiple sclerosis. Clones were sequenced by immunoSEQ multiplex PCR, and TCRdb holds only the in-frame ones, with some missing. The sample contains tens of thousands of clones, around 89% of which appear only once. The specimen comprised CD4+ T cells from peripheral blood mononuclear cells, sampled in the first trimester of pregnancy. Receptor source: a female donor with multiple sclerosis, enrolled in a pregnancy study.

This clone was counted once. The V and J genes are TRBV5-1 and TRBJ1-4, with a weak D call TRBD1 (5 bases). CDR1 SGHRS and CDR2 YFSETQ come from the germline V gene. V was clipped by 7 bases and J by 0 bases, with 7 bases between them. The CDR3 runs to 13 residues. The DNA of the CDR3 is TGCGCCAGCCGCAGGGCAACTAATGAAAAACTGTTTTTT. Protein: CASRRATNEKLFF.

The chain employs TRBV2 and TRBJ2-3, with TRBD2 matching over 8 bases. Losses at the gene ends were 8 bases for V and 4 bases for J; bases not matched to a gene: 5. The CDR3 spans 13 residues. The germline V gene has CDR1 SNHLY and CDR2 FYNNEI. The CDR3 DNA is TGTGCCAGCCAAGGACTAGCCCCAGATACGCAGTATTTT. Translation gives CASQGLAPDTQYF. Full variable domain (missing parts from reference TRBV2 and TRBJ2-3): EPEVTQTPSHQVTQMGQEVILRCVPISNHLYFYWYRQILGQKVEFLVSFYNNEISEKSEIFDDQFSVERPDGSNFTLKIRSTKLEDSAMYFCASQGLAPDTQYFGPGTRLTVL.

The rearrangement joins TRBV28 to TRBJ1-2, with 10 bases matching TRBD1. This CDR3 has 14 amino acids. V was pared by 6 bases and J by 8 bases, with 9 bases of the junction left unmatched. Germline CDR1 and CDR2: MDHEN and SYDVKM. The CDR3 protein is CASRRTGGGEGYTF. In DNA form, the CDR3 reads TGTGCCAGCAGAAGGACAGGGGGAGGGGAAGGCTACACCTTC.

The chain has TRBV5-6 and TRBJ2-3, with a possible D match to TRBD1 (6 bases). Trimming took off 2 bases at V and 3 bases at J, with 10 bases between the two ends. CDR3 length: 14 amino acids. From germline, CDR1 is SGHDT and CDR2 YYEEEE. CDR3 nucleotide sequence: TGTGCCAGCAGCTTTTCAGGGGTAACAGATACGCAGTATTTT. It codes for CASSFSGVTDTQYF.

This clone has only a few counts. The rearrangement joins TRBV6-1 to TRBJ1-6; possible D gene TRBD1, 5 bases. Germline V gives CDR1 MNHNS, CDR2 SASEGT. V shed 7 bases and J shed 5 bases, with 9 bases lying between them. This CDR3 region has 13 residues. The CDR3 nucleotides are TGTGCCAGCACCAGGGTTGATAATTCACCCCTCCACTTT. Translated: CASTRVDNSPLHF.

V gene TRBV18 combines with J gene TRBJ2-7; TRBD2 agrees at 7 bases. The germline CDR1 and CDR2 sequences are KGHSH and LQKENI. Germline trimming cut 3 bases from V and 5 bases from J; bases unmatched to any gene: 16. This CDR3 region has 17 residues. CDR3 loop: CASSPRAVWRGSHEQYF. The CDR3 nucleotides read TGTGCCAGCTCACCGAGGGCAGTTTGGCGCGGGAGCCACGAGCAGTACTTC.

The sample holds one count of this clone. The chain is built from TRBV6-4 and TRBJ1-1, with D possibly being TRBD1 (6 bases). The CDR3 is 13 residues long. The germline V gene has CDR1 MRHNA and CDR2 SNTAGT. V gave up 5 bases and J gave up 5 bases, with 12 bases separating them. The chain's CDR3 is CASSFQRGTEAFF. CDR3 bases: TGTGCCAGCAGTTTCCAGAGGGGGACTGAAGCTTTCTTT.

The chain links TRBV5-6 to TRBJ2-1; TRBD2 matches 9 bases. CDR1 SGHDT and CDR2 YYEEEE come from the germline V gene. Germline trimming cut 2 bases from V and 2 bases from J; bases unmatched to any gene: 2. The CDR3 has 15 residues. The CDR3 region has the DNA TGTGCCAGCAGCTTTAGCGGGGGCACCTACAATGAGCAGTTCTTC. Its protein is CASSFSGGTYNEQFF.